A selection of T cell receptor beta chains follows, all from one sample in a study of T cells in Graves' hyperthyroidism and ophthalmopathy. TCRdb redid the calling of the multiplex PCR reads with MiXCR, one entry per CDR3 protein. The sample yields about 680,000 distinct CDR3 sequences, about a third seen once. Sequencing was performed on blood. Every receptor here comes from a woman aged 40 to 55 with Graves' hyperthyroidism. Both conserved end residues are part of each CDR3. Each record gives: D gene, V gene, clone size, J gene, CDR3 DNA, CDR3 protein. D genes are given only for firm matches. Clone sizes are given selectively: once, few, many, or a class where the clone is expanded.

d_gene: -; v_gene: TRBV9; abundance: many; j_gene: TRBJ2-6; CDR3nt: TGTGCCAGCAGCGATGGACTGTCCTCTGGGGCCAACGTCCTGACTTTC; CDR3aa: CASSDGLSSGANVLTF
d_gene: -; v_gene: TRBV24-1; abundance: many; j_gene: TRBJ2-5; CDR3nt: TGTGCCACCAGTGACCCCCTATCGTACCAAGAGACCCAGTACTTC; CDR3aa: CATSDPLSYQETQYF
d_gene: TRBD1; v_gene: TRBV4-2; abundance: -; j_gene: TRBJ1-4; CDR3nt: TGTACCAGCAGCCAAGATCTCCCCCGGCCCCAGGGGGATGAAAAACTGTTTTTT; CDR3aa: CTSSQDLPRPQGDEKLFF
d_gene: TRBD1; v_gene: TRBV7-6; abundance: many; j_gene: TRBJ1-4; CDR3nt: TGTGCCAGCAGCGCGGACAGGGACGGAGGAAAACTGTTTTTT; CDR3aa: CASSADRDGGKLFF
d_gene: -; v_gene: TRBV7-8; abundance: -; j_gene: TRBJ2-2; CDR3nt: TGTGCCAGCAGCTTAGGCCGGACGAACACCGGGGAGCTGTTTTTT; CDR3aa: CASSLGRTNTGELFF
d_gene: -; v_gene: TRBV20-1; abundance: few; j_gene: TRBJ2-7; CDR3nt: TGCAGTGCGAATACGGGACAAGTTTACGAGCAGTACTTC; CDR3aa: CSANTGQVYEQYF
d_gene: -; v_gene: TRBV10-3; abundance: once; j_gene: TRBJ2-2; CDR3nt: TGTGCCAGCTCGCCACAGGACGCGAACACCGGGGAGCTGTTTTTT; CDR3aa: CASSPQDANTGELFF
d_gene: TRBD1; v_gene: TRBV6-1; abundance: -; j_gene: TRBJ2-7; CDR3nt: TGTGCCAGCGGGGAGGGACAGGGTGCCCCGAAGCAGTACTTC; CDR3aa: CASGEGQGAPKQYF
d_gene: -; v_gene: TRBV19; abundance: many; j_gene: TRBJ1-1; CDR3nt: TGTGCCAGCACCCTCGGGCCGAACACTGAAGCTTTCTTT; CDR3aa: CASTLGPNTEAFF
d_gene: -; v_gene: TRBV20-1; abundance: once; j_gene: TRBJ2-3; CDR3nt: TGCAGTGCTACAATTATCTACACAGATACGCAGTATTTT; CDR3aa: CSATIIYTDTQYF
d_gene: -; v_gene: TRBV7-9; abundance: many; j_gene: TRBJ1-2; CDR3nt: TGTGCCAGCAGCCTGGTAGGGCGAGAGGGCTACACCTTC; CDR3aa: CASSLVGREGYTF
d_gene: -; v_gene: TRBV12-3/TRBV12-4; abundance: many; j_gene: TRBJ2-7; CDR3nt: TGTGCCAGCAGTGCCTACGGGGACTACGAGCAGTACTTC; CDR3aa: CASSAYGDYEQYF
d_gene: -; v_gene: TRBV4-3; abundance: many; j_gene: TRBJ1-6; CDR3nt: TGCGCCAGCAGCCAAGATCCCGCACAAGATTCACCCCTCCACTTT; CDR3aa: CASSQDPAQDSPLHF
d_gene: -; v_gene: TRBV6-5; abundance: few; j_gene: TRBJ2-7; CDR3nt: TGTGCCAGCACCTCGGCAGGGCCCGAGACCTACGAGCAGTACTTC; CDR3aa: CASTSAGPETYEQYF
d_gene: TRBD1; v_gene: TRBV10-2; abundance: -; j_gene: TRBJ1-1; CDR3nt: TGCGCCAGCAGCCAATACATCAAGATTACAGGGGGCGAAGTGGCTTTCTTT; CDR3aa: CASSQYIKITGGEVAFF
d_gene: -; v_gene: TRBV7-9; abundance: -; j_gene: TRBJ1-6; CDR3nt: TGTGCCAGCAGCTTAGACCAGGGTAATTCACCCCTCCACTTT; CDR3aa: CASSLDQGNSPLHF
d_gene: -; v_gene: TRBV25-1; abundance: many; j_gene: TRBJ1-2; CDR3nt: TGTGCCAGCAGTGAATACCAGGGTTTCTATGGCTACACCTTC; CDR3aa: CASSEYQGFYGYTF
d_gene: -; v_gene: TRBV10-3; abundance: many; j_gene: TRBJ2-5; CDR3nt: TGTGCCATCAGCAGCAACAGGGACCAAGAGACCCAGTACTTC; CDR3aa: CAISSNRDQETQYF
d_gene: TRBD1; v_gene: TRBV7-2; abundance: -; j_gene: TRBJ2-2; CDR3nt: TGTGCCAGCAGACCGGGACAGGGCGTTGTGCTGTTTTTT; CDR3aa: CASRPGQGVVLFF
d_gene: -; v_gene: TRBV12-3/TRBV12-4; abundance: -; j_gene: TRBJ1-1; CDR3nt: TGTGCCAGCAGTTACCCGTCCGGGAACACTGAAGCTTTCTTT; CDR3aa: CASSYPSGNTEAFF
d_gene: -; v_gene: TRBV4-3; abundance: -; j_gene: TRBJ1-1; CDR3nt: TGCGCCAGCAGCCCGGACAGTGCTTACACTGAAGCTTTCTTT; CDR3aa: CASSPDSAYTEAFF
d_gene: -; v_gene: TRBV29-1; abundance: -; j_gene: TRBJ2-2; CDR3nt: TGCAGCGTTCGGGGAGACGGCACCGGGGAGCTGTTTTTT; CDR3aa: CSVRGDGTGELFF
d_gene: -; v_gene: TRBV12-3/TRBV12-4; abundance: -; j_gene: TRBJ2-5; CDR3nt: TGTGCCAACAGCCAGATTAGGGAGACCCAGTACTTC; CDR3aa: CANSQIRETQYF
d_gene: TRBD1; v_gene: TRBV7-9; abundance: -; j_gene: TRBJ2-7; CDR3nt: TGTGCCAGCAGCCACCGGGACAGGGCATCCTACGAGCAGTACTTC; CDR3aa: CASSHRDRASYEQYF
d_gene: TRBD1; v_gene: TRBV12-3/TRBV12-4; abundance: many; j_gene: TRBJ1-5; CDR3nt: TGTGCCAGCAGTTTAGCTACAGGGGGCAGCCAGCCCCAGCATTTT; CDR3aa: CASSLATGGSQPQHF
d_gene: -; v_gene: TRBV7-2; abundance: -; j_gene: TRBJ1-1; CDR3nt: TGCGCCAGCAGCCCTGGGCCTTTACCTGAAGCTTCCTTT; CDR3aa: CASSPGPLPEASF
d_gene: TRBD2; v_gene: TRBV2; abundance: many; j_gene: TRBJ2-2; CDR3nt: TGTGCCAGCAGTAGCACCACTAGCGGAGTAGCCGGGGAGCTGTTTTTT; CDR3aa: CASSSTTSGVAGELFF
d_gene: -; v_gene: TRBV11-2; abundance: many; j_gene: TRBJ1-3; CDR3nt: TGTGCCAGCAGCTTATCGACGAGCTCTGGAAACACCATATATTTT; CDR3aa: CASSLSTSSGNTIYF
d_gene: -; v_gene: TRBV10-3; abundance: -; j_gene: TRBJ2-6; CDR3nt: TGTGCCAGCTCCGGACAGCCCGATTTTGCTGGGGCCAACGTCCTGACTTTC; CDR3aa: CASSGQPDFAGANVLTF
d_gene: -; v_gene: TRBV6-5; abundance: few; j_gene: TRBJ1-2; CDR3nt: TGTGCCAGCAGTGTGGTGGGGGGAAGAGACTACACCTTC; CDR3aa: CASSVVGGRDYTF
d_gene: -; v_gene: TRBV19; abundance: many; j_gene: TRBJ1-1; CDR3nt: TGTGCCAGCGCCGAGGGGTTGCATGGGACTGAAGCTTTCTTT; CDR3aa: CASAEGLHGTEAFF
d_gene: -; v_gene: TRBV5-5; abundance: many; j_gene: TRBJ2-6; CDR3nt: TGTGCCAGCAGCTCCCACTCTGGGGCCAACGTCCTGACTTTC; CDR3aa: CASSSHSGANVLTF
d_gene: TRBD2; v_gene: TRBV10-2; abundance: -; j_gene: TRBJ2-7; CDR3nt: TGTGCCAGCTCCAGTAGCGGGGATTACTACGAGCAGTACTTC; CDR3aa: CASSSSGDYYEQYF
d_gene: -; v_gene: TRBV10-3; abundance: many; j_gene: TRBJ2-7; CDR3nt: TGTGCCATCAGTGCCTCCGGGACGCAGTTGGCCTACGAGCAGTACTTC; CDR3aa: CAISASGTQLAYEQYF
d_gene: -; v_gene: TRBV20-1; abundance: few; j_gene: TRBJ2-5; CDR3nt: TGCAGTGCTAGAGTGAGTGGGACGTCACAAGAGACCCAGTACTTC; CDR3aa: CSARVSGTSQETQYF
d_gene: TRBD2; v_gene: TRBV20-1; abundance: -; j_gene: TRBJ2-7; CDR3nt: TGCAGTGGACGGGGGGACGGCTACGAGCGGTACTTC; CDR3aa: CSGRGDGYERYF
d_gene: -; v_gene: TRBV7-9; abundance: many; j_gene: TRBJ1-2; CDR3nt: TGTGCCAGCAGTTTGCTCTACGGGACGGTGTGGGGCTACACCTTC; CDR3aa: CASSLLYGTVWGYTF
d_gene: TRBD2; v_gene: TRBV7-3; abundance: -; j_gene: TRBJ2-6; CDR3nt: TGTGCCAGCAGCCAGACTAGCGGGGGGGCCAACGTCCTGACTTTC; CDR3aa: CASSQTSGGANVLTF
d_gene: -; v_gene: TRBV5-4; abundance: few; j_gene: TRBJ2-5; CDR3nt: TGTGCCAGCAGCTTGGAGGGCCCGAGGGGAGAGACCCAGTACTTC; CDR3aa: CASSLEGPRGETQYF
d_gene: -; v_gene: TRBV19; abundance: -; j_gene: TRBJ2-5; CDR3nt: TGTGCCAGTAGGAGGGGGTACCAAGAGACCCAGTACTTC; CDR3aa: CASRRGYQETQYF
d_gene: -; v_gene: TRBV2; abundance: few; j_gene: TRBJ1-3; CDR3nt: TGTGCCAGCAGTCGGACAGTCCCCTCTGGAAACACCATATATTTT; CDR3aa: CASSRTVPSGNTIYF
d_gene: TRBD2; v_gene: TRBV5-4; abundance: -; j_gene: TRBJ2-7; CDR3nt: TGTGCCAGCAGCTCGGGAGGAACCTCCGTCCGCACAGAGCAGTACTTC; CDR3aa: CASSSGGTSVRTEQYF
d_gene: -; v_gene: TRBV10-3; abundance: -; j_gene: TRBJ2-2; CDR3nt: TGTGCCAGCCGCAGAGGAAGTGCGGTGTATACCGGGGAGCTGTTTTTT; CDR3aa: CASRRGSAVYTGELFF
d_gene: -; v_gene: TRBV15; abundance: many; j_gene: TRBJ2-6; CDR3nt: TGTGCCACCAGCAGAGGAAACTCTGGGGCCAACGTCCTGACTTTC; CDR3aa: CATSRGNSGANVLTF
d_gene: -; v_gene: TRBV20-1; abundance: -; j_gene: TRBJ1-2; CDR3nt: TGCAGTGCTAGAGGCCCGAGCTTAGGGGGGTTCTGGAACTATGGCTACACCTTC; CDR3aa: CSARGPSLGGFWNYGYTF
d_gene: TRBD1; v_gene: TRBV4-3; abundance: -; j_gene: TRBJ1-2; CDR3nt: TGCGCCAGCAGCCAGGGACAGGGTTCCGAGGGCTACGCCTTC; CDR3aa: CASSQGQGSEGYAF
d_gene: -; v_gene: TRBV5-1; abundance: -; j_gene: TRBJ1-2; CDR3nt: TGCGCCAGCAGCGGCCTATTAGACGGTGGAGACTATGGCTACACCTTC; CDR3aa: CASSGLLDGGDYGYTF
d_gene: -; v_gene: TRBV12-3/TRBV12-4; abundance: few; j_gene: TRBJ1-1; CDR3nt: TGTGCCGGCAGTCCGGACACTGAAGCTTTCTTT; CDR3aa: CAGSPDTEAFF
d_gene: -; v_gene: TRBV10-3; abundance: few; j_gene: TRBJ1-2; CDR3nt: TGTGCCAGCAGTTCGTCCTTCTCTAACTATGGCTACACCTTC; CDR3aa: CASSSSFSNYGYTF
d_gene: TRBD1; v_gene: TRBV4-3; abundance: -; j_gene: TRBJ2-7; CDR3nt: TGCGCCAGCAGCCAAGTAGGGGGCTATGACCCGCCCTACGAGCAGTACTTC; CDR3aa: CASSQVGGYDPPYEQYF
d_gene: -; v_gene: TRBV4-1; abundance: few; j_gene: TRBJ1-6; CDR3nt: TGCGCCAGCAGCCAAGACGGCGGGGTACTATATAATTCACCCCTCCACTTT; CDR3aa: CASSQDGGVLYNSPLHF
d_gene: TRBD2; v_gene: TRBV13; abundance: -; j_gene: TRBJ2-7; CDR3nt: TGTGCCAGCAGCCCGACTAGCGGTCTGGGGAACGAGCAGTACTTC; CDR3aa: CASSPTSGLGNEQYF
d_gene: -; v_gene: TRBV14; abundance: many; j_gene: TRBJ2-7; CDR3nt: TGTGCCAGCAGCCAACTAGGAGCAGGGATCTACGAGCAGTACTTC; CDR3aa: CASSQLGAGIYEQYF
d_gene: -; v_gene: TRBV6-5; abundance: -; j_gene: TRBJ2-7; CDR3nt: TGTGCCTGCAGTCAGGGATTAACTACCTACGAGCAGTACTTC; CDR3aa: CACSQGLTTYEQYF
d_gene: TRBD2; v_gene: TRBV10-3; abundance: -; j_gene: TRBJ2-6; CDR3nt: TGTGCCAGCAGTTACTCGGGCGGGGGGGCTGGGGCCAACGTCCTGACTTTC; CDR3aa: CASSYSGGGAGANVLTF